The clone carrying this T cell receptor beta chain was observed many times. Its antigen is still unknown. This specimen comes from a study of T-cell reconstitution after alpha-beta-depleted transplantation in children. General study findings and limits: Some patients owed their high day-60 TCRbeta diversity to surviving recipient T cells and thymic progenitors. Alpha-beta T cells about two months after transplant reportedly derived from several hundred expanded graft clones. T-cell numbers and diversity, one year after transplant, stemmed largely from T cells that were newly produced.

Germline CDR1 SQVTM, CDR2 ANQGSEA. The CDR3 contains 12 residues. V lost 3 bases, J lost 2 bases, and 7 bases lay in between. A TCRbeta library incorporating unique molecular identifiers was prepared. TCRdb re-called the PCR reads with MiXCR, one entry per CDR3 protein. Among about 260,000 distinct CDR3 sequences listed, roughly 12% were seen once. This TCR came from a male patient aged 2-15 years who had a stem cell transplant for chronic granulomatous disease, so the T cells may come from the graft donor. The input for sequencing was peripheral blood, taken 180 days after TCRalphabeta/CD19-depleted stem cell transplant. The chain carries TRBV29-1 and TRBJ2-5, with D uncertain. DNA for the CDR3: TGCAGCGTTGATGGTAGTCAAGAGACCCAGTACTTC. Amino acid sequence: CSVDGSQETQYF.